A selection of T cell receptor beta chains follows, all from one sample in a study of CD8 T cells in ankylosing spondylitis. Via MiXCR, TCRdb re-called the 5' RACE reads, giving one row per CDR3 protein. In the table there are around 490,000 distinct CDR3 sequences, roughly 5.3% of which are singletons. Source material: blood, either unsorted or a sorted T cell fraction (not recorded which). All receptors come from a male donor with ankylosing spondylitis. The CDR3 runs from the conserved cysteine through the conserved F or W. A D gene is named only where the DNA matches it firmly. Clone size is shown for a subset of rows, as once, few, many or a class of expanded clone.

len	abundance	v_gene	d_gene	j_gene	CDR3aa	CDR3nt
14	few	TRBV6-1	NA	TRBJ1-6	CASRRASSNSPLHF	TGTGCCAGCCGGCGGGCCAGCAGTAATTCACCCCTCCACTTT
15	many	TRBV7-8	TRBD2	TRBJ2-5	CASSSGTRGGETQYF	TGTGCCAGCAGCTCCGGGACTAGGGGAGGAGAGACCCAGTACTTC
16	many	TRBV27	TRBD1	TRBJ1-1	CASSLLKGTGDTEAFF	TGTGCCAGCAGTTTATTAAAGGGGACAGGGGACACTGAAGCTTTCTTT
13	many	TRBV6-5	NA	TRBJ2-5	CASRFTSTETQYF	TGTGCCAGCAGATTTACTAGCACAGAGACCCAGTACTTC
13	many	TRBV6-2/TRBV6-3	NA	TRBJ1-2	CASSREFGSGYTF	TGTGCCAGCAGCAGGGAATTTGGGAGTGGCTACACCTTC
17	many	TRBV28	TRBD1	TRBJ2-3	CASSPGTGKEGADTQYF	TGTGCCAGCAGCCCCGGGACAGGGAAGGAAGGGGCAGATACGCAGTATTTT
16	many	TRBV5-1	NA	TRBJ2-3	CASSKPQGSPTDTQYF	TGCGCCAGCAGCAAACCCCAGGGTTCTCCCACAGATACGCAGTATTTT
16	many	TRBV28	NA	TRBJ1-3	CASSSLTPGRGNTIYF	TGTGCCAGCAGTTCTTTGACACCGGGACGAGGAAACACCATATATTTT
14	many	TRBV5-1	TRBD2	TRBJ2-7	CASSLSSGGYEQYF	TGCGCCAGCAGCCTTTCTAGCGGAGGCTACGAGCAGTACTTC
17	many	TRBV24-1	NA	TRBJ2-1	CATSDRLSGIRGNEQFF	TGTGCCACCAGTGATCGGCTTTCAGGGATACGGGGGAATGAGCAGTTCTTC
11	many	TRBV7-9	NA	TRBJ2-1	CASSASGEQFF	TGTGCCAGCAGCGCATCCGGAGAGCAGTTCTTC
16	NA	TRBV29-1	NA	TRBJ2-5	CSVEEEETGRLETQYF	TGCAGCGTTGAAGAGGAGGAAACTGGGCGGTTGGAGACCCAGTACTTC